The T cell receptor beta chain described here comes from a study of blood T cell repertoires in COVID-19. About the study: The United States, Italy and Spain provided the acute and convalescent COVID-19 samples.

Self-reported history from a screening survey and questionnaire set each donor's cohort. What the recovered Cohort 3 donors had was two negative PCRs, clearance, or symptom resolution. Assay: immunoSEQ multiplex PCR; the TCRdb copy retains only in-frame clones and omits some. Among about 400,000 clones, around 92% were seen once, and the ten largest hold about 1.7%. The CDR3 is made up of 12 amino acids. Germline CDR1 reads SQVTM; CDR2 reads ANQGSEA. V shed 6 bases and J 7 bases; nucleotides not matched to a gene: 3. Material: PBMCs or T cells enriched from blood (not recorded which). The chain links TRBV29-1 to TRBJ2-2; 9 bases are shared with TRBD1. This clonotype originated in a woman aged 25 to 45 who had recovered from COVID-19. CDR3 DNA sequence: TGCAGCGTCGACAGGGGGTTCGGGGAGCTGTTTTTT. As protein: CSVDRGFGELFF.